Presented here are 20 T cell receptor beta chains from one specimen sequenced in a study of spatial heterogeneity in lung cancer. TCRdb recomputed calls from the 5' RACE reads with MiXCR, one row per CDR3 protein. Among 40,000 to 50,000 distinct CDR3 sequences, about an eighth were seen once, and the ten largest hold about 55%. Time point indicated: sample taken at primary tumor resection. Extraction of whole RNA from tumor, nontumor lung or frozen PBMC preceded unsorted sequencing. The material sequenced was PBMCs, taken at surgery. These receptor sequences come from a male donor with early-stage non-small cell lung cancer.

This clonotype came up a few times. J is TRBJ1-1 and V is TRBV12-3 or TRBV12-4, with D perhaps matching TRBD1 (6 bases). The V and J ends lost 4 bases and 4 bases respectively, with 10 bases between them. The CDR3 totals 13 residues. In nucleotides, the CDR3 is TGTGCCAGCAGTTGGACAGTAAGCACTGAAGCTTTCTTT. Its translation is CASSWTVSTEAFF.

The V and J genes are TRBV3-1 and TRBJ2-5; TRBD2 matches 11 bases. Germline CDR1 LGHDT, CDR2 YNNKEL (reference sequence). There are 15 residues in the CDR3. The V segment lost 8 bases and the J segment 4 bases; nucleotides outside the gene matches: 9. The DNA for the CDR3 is TGTGCCAGCGGATCGACTAGCGGGGCCCGAGAGACCCAGTACTTC. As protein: CASGSTSGARETQYF.

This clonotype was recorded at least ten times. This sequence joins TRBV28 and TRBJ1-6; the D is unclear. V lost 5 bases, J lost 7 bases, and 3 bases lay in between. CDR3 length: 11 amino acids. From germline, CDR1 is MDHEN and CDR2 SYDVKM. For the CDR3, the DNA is TGTGCCAGCAGTACGAATTCACCCCTCCACTTT. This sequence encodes CASSTNSPLHF. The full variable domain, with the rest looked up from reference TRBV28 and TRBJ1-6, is DVKVTQSSRYLVKRTGEKVFLECVQDMDHENMFWYRQDPGLGLRLIYFSYDVKMKEKGDIPEGYSVSREKKERFSLILESASTNQTSMYLCASSTNSPLHFGNGTRLTVT.

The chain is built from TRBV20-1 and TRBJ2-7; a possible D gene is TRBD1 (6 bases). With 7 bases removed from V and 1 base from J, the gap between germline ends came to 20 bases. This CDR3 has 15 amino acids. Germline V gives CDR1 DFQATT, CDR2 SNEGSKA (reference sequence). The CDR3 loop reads CSVKASPGASYEQYF. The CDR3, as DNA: TGCAGTGTCAAGGCCTCACCAGGGGCTTCCTACGAGCAGTACTTC.

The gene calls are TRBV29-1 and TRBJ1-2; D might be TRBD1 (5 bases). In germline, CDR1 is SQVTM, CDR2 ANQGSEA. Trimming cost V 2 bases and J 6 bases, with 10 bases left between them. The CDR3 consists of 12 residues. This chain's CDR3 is CSVERTLDGYTF. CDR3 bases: TGCAGCGTTGAAAGGACACTCGATGGCTACACCTTC.

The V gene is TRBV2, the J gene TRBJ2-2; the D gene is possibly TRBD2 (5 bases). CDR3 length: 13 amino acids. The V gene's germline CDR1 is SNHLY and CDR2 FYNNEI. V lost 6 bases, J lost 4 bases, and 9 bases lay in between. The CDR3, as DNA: TGTGCCAGCAGCTGGGAGCGCACCGGGGAGCTGTTTTTT. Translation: CASSWERTGELFF.

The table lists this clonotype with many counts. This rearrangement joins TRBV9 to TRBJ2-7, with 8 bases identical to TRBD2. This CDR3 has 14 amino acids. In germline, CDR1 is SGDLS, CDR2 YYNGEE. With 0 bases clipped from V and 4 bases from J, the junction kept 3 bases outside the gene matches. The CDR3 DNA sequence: TGTGCCAGCAGCGTAGCAAGCGGGAGTTACGAGCAGTACTTC. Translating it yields CASSVASGSYEQYF.

The CDR3 sequence: CASSNDRGGNTEAFF. CDR3 coding DNA: TGCGCCAGCAGCAACGACAGGGGCGGGAACACTGAAGCTTTCTTT. This chain links TRBV5-1 with TRBJ1-1, with 8 bases lining up with TRBD1. V was pared by 4 bases and J by 1 base, with 6 bases of the junction left unmatched. The CDR3 has 15 residues. CDR1 is SGHRS and CDR2 is YFSETQ in the germline V gene.

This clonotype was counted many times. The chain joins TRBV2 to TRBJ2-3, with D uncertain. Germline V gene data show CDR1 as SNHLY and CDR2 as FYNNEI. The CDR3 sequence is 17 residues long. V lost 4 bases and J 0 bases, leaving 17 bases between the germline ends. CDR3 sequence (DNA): TGTGCCAGCAGTGCAGCCCCCAGCCAACTAAGCACAGATACGCAGTATTTT. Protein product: CASSAAPSQLSTDTQYF.

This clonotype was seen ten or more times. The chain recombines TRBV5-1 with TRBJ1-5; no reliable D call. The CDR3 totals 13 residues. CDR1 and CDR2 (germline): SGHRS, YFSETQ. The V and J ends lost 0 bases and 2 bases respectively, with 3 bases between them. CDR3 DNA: TGCGCCAGCAGCTTGGATGGCAATCAGCCCCAGCATTTT. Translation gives CASSLDGNQPQHF.

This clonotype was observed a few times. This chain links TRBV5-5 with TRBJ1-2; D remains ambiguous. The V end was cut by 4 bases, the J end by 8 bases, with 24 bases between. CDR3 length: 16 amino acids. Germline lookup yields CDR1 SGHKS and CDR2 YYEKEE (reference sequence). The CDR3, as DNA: TGTGCCAGCAGCCCGGGTCAAGGCCAGGTGGTTATGGGCTACACCTTC. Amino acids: CASSPGQGQVVMGYTF.

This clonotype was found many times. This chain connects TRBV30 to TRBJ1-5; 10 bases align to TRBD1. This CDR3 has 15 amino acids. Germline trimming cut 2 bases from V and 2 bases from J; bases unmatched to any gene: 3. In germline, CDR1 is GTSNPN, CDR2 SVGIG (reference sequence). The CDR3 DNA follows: TGTGCCTGGAGTACCGGACAGGGGGGCAATCAGCCCCAGCATTTT. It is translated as CAWSTGQGGNQPQHF.

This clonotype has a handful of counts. CDR3 nucleotide sequence: TGCGCCAGCAGCTTGGGGGCCCTGACAGGTAACACTGAAGCTTTCTTT. As protein: CASSLGALTGNTEAFF. The V and J genes are TRBV5-1 and TRBJ1-1, with a weak D call TRBD1 (6 bases). Trimming removed 0 bases at V and 2 bases at J, with 14 bases between. CDR1 SGHRS and CDR2 YFSETQ come from the germline V gene. The CDR3 is 16 residues long. The whole variable domain, filled in from reference TRBV5-1 and TRBJ1-1, reads KAGVTQTPRYLIKTRGQQVTLSCSPISGHRSVSWYQQTPGQGLQFLFEYFSETQRNKGNFPGRFSGRQFSNSRSEMNVSTLELGDSALYLCASSLGALTGNTEAFFGQGTRLTVV.

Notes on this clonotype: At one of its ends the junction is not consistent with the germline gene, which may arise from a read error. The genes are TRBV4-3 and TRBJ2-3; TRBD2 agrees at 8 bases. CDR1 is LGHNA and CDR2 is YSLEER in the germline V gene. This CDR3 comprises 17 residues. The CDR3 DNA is TGCGCCAGCAGCCAAGCGGGAGGGCCAAGTGCCCCAGATACCCAGTATTTT. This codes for CASSQAGGPSAPDTQYF.

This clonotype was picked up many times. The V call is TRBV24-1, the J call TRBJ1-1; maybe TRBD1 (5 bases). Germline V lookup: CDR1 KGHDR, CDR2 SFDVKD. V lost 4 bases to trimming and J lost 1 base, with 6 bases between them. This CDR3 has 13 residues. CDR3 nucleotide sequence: TGTGCCACCAGTGAAGGGGCGAACACTGAAGCTTTCTTT. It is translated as CATSEGANTEAFF.

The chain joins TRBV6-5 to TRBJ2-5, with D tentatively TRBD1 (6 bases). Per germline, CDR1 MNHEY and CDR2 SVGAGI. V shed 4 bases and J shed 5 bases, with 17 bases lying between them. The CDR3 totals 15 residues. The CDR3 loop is CASSSWSGGQETQYF. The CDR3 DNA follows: TGTGCCAGCAGTTCGTGGTCTGGGGGCCAGGAGACCCAGTACTTC.

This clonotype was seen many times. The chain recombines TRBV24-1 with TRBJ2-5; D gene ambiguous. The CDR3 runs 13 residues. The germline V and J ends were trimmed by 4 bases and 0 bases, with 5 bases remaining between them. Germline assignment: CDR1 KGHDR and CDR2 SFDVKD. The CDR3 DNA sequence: TGTGCCACCAGTGAGACGAACCAAGAGACCCAGTACTTC. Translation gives CATSETNQETQYF.

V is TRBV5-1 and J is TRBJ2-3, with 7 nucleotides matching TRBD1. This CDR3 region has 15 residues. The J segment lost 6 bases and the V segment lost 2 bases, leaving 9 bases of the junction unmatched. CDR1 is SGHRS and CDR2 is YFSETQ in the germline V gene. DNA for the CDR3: TGCGCCAGCAGCTTCACGGGACAGCCGGGGGATACGCAGTATTTT. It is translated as CASSFTGQPGDTQYF.

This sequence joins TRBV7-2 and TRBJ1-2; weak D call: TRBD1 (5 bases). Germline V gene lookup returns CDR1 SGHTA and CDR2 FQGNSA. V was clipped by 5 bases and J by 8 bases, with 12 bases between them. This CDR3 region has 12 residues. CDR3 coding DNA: TGTGCCAGCAGCCCCCGGACAACGGGCTACACCTTC. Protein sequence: CASSPRTTGYTF. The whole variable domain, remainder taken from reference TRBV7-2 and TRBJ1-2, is GAGVSQSPSNKVTEKGKDVELRCDPISGHTALYWYRQSLGQGLEFLIYFQGNSAPDKSGLPSDRFSAERTGGSVSTLTIQRTQQEDSAVYLCASSPRTTGYTFGSGTRLTVV.

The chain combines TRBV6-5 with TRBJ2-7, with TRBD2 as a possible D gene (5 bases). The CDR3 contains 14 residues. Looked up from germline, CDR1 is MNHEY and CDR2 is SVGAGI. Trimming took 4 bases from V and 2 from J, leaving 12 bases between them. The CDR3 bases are TGTGCCAGCAGTTTCACCAGCGGCCCCTACGAGCAGTACTTC. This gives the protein CASSFTSGPYEQYF.